What follows is one TCR beta chain and its context. Its antigen remains unidentified. Method: immunoSEQ multiplex PCR; TCRdb's copy keeps in-frame clones and lacks some. The sample records about 2.5 million clones, around 93% being singletons. These data come from a study of shared clonotypes between healthy human individuals. Study-wide points: A handful of donors held approximately 4.6% of naive CD4 clonotypes in common.

Trimming took 0 bases from V and 5 from J, leaving 14 bases between them. This CDR3 is built from 16 residues. Germline assignment: CDR1 SNHLY and CDR2 FYNNEI. The chain is built from TRBV2 and TRBJ1-5; D not certain. Sequencing input: naive CD4+ T cells from PBMCs. Noted subset: CD45RA+ positively selected. This TCR was sampled from a man between 18 and 35 years old in good health. Some clones in this sample may be carry-over from other donors' samples. Written as DNA, the CDR3 is TGTGCCAGCAGTGAAGCGTTGGGTTTGAGGGATCAGCCCCAGCATTTT. Its protein is CASSEALGLRDQPQHF.